This T cell receptor (beta chain) was retrieved from a study of T cells in Graves' hyperthyroidism and ophthalmopathy. The study's findings and limits: A model of 13 V-J features distinguished ophthalmopathy from stable hyperthyroidism. Ophthalmopathy was model-predicted a median about 7.1 months pre-onset. Among clonotypes expanded in thyroid above 0.001, most were also found in blood.

Points on this clonotype: Its antigen is still unknown. Since a much larger clone is just one base distant, this may be a read error.

TCR beta CDR3 regions were amplified from RNA transcripts. A first-round RT-PCR of the TCR CDR3 used the HTBI primer set. TCRdb ran MiXCR on the multiplex PCR reads and lists one entry per CDR3 protein. The sample has about 570,000 distinct CDR3 sequences; about 45% are singletons. Exclusion of a patient resulted from uncontrolled infection, other autoimmune disease, pregnancy or lactation. The source of this sequence is an adult woman with Graves' disease, either hyperthyroidism or ophthalmopathy (not recorded which). Sequenced input: peripheral blood or thyroid tissue (not recorded which).

Written as DNA, the CDR3 is TGTGCCAGCGGACAGACAGCTTTCTTT. The encoded protein is CASGQTAFF. The J gene is TRBJ1-1, the V gene TRBV6-5; a possible D gene is TRBD1 (6 bases). CDR3 length: 9 residues. Germline lookup yields CDR1 MNHEY and CDR2 SVGAGI. V lost 8 bases and J 10 bases, leaving 8 bases between the germline ends.